This T cell receptor beta chain stems from a study of beta chain features in type 1 diabetes. Findings and limits, study-wide: Across all four CD4+ subsets, people with type 1 diabetes showed modestly shorter TCRB CDR3s.

The isolated RNA, all of it, was reverse transcribed, so expressed TCRB transcripts were what got sequenced. Profiled with immunoSEQ multiplex PCR; TCRdb holds only in-frame clones, not every one. The sample holds about 160,000 clones, roughly 8.1% seen once. As concerns this clone: Its antigen is undetermined.

With 9 bases clipped from V and 6 bases from J, the junction kept 19 bases outside the gene matches. Germline CDR1 reads LNHDA; CDR2 reads SQIVND (reference sequence). This CDR3 has 17 residues. The rearrangement uses TRBV19 and TRBJ2-2, with TRBD1 identical over 7 bases. The clonotype comes from a man younger than 35 in good health. Material for sequencing was central memory CD4+ T cells from blood. The CDR3 protein is CASTKRTGQIQAGELFF. The CDR3 DNA follows: TGTGCCAGCACAAAAAGGACAGGTCAGATCCAAGCCGGGGAGCTGTTTTTT.